This TCR beta chain was obtained from a study of T cell repertoires in cytomegalovirus infection. Across the whole study: Based on public TCR beta signatures, there were indications of CMV infection and of a matching HLA type. Study conclusions and caveats: Cumulative frequency (of public TCR beta family members) identified carriers of CMV plus the relevant HLA. What dominated the ex vivo response were HLA-C-restricted CMV-specific TCR beta clonotypes.

Ten or more counts support this clonotype. The antigen is undetermined. V lost 9 bases, J lost 0 bases, and 14 bases lay in between. The CDR3 has 14 residues. Germline CDR1 reads LNHDA; CDR2 reads SQIVND (reference sequence). TCRdb itself ran the reads through MiXCR, one entry per CDR3 protein. The sample consists of roughly 230,000 distinct CDR3 sequences, 22% of them appearing once. The receptor comes from a human donor in good health (CMV status not recorded). Some clones in this sample may be carry-over from other donors' samples. V is TRBV19 and J is TRBJ1-1; possibly TRBD1 for D (6 bases). Source material: CD8+ T cells from PBMCs. The CDR3 protein is CASSLQGMNTEAFF. For the CDR3, the DNA is TGTGCCAGCAGCTTACAGGGTATGAACACTGAAGCTTTCTTT.